This entry describes one TCR beta chain. This clonotype was seen just once. This clone's antigen is unknown. Base qualities are not recorded, but no much larger clone differs from it by a single base. One read is thin evidence. CDR1 is given as SGHRS and CDR2 as YFSETQ, both from the germline V gene. The CDR3 measures 17 amino acids from cysteine to phenylalanine. Just the 51-base CDR3 DNA is kept, in frame starting at base 1. V and J are truncated by 3 bases and 0 bases respectively, leaving an intervening sequence of 17 bases. This entry comes from a study of T cells after yellow fever vaccination (dated by TCRdb to about 2019). Context from the whole study: The SMART-Seq v4 Ultra Low Input RNA kit was used to prepare libraries from fractions with low cell numbers. To follow T-cell clones before and after primary and booster YFV17D yellow fever vaccination, bulk TCR alpha and beta repertoires were sequenced over time. Two healthy male donors, one aged 18 to 29 and one aged 30 to 39 years, were included in the cohort. Blood samples were taken at several timepoints before and after primary and secondary immunization, and bulk PBMC replicates and cell subsets were isolated. The full study reports these points: A small fraction of clonotypes appeared in both the CD4 and CD8 compartments, likely as a result of convergent recombination. Most clones expanded after primary vaccination were re-detected after the booster (around 96% of CD4 and 80% to 90% of CD8), suggesting broad memory maintenance. The secondary T-cell response was weaker than the primary response but faster, peaking on day 5 instead of day 15. Because abundant contaminating clonotypes from the bulk population could be contained in FACS-sorted repertoires, computational filtering was required. Only two donors were included in the study, so the extent to which the findings can be generalized is limited.

In the paper's terms, the treatment or condition label means: live attenuated yellow fever vaccine strain. At every blood-draw timepoint, two biological replicates of bulk PBMCs were collected. PBMCs were isolated from peripheral blood using a standard Ficoll-Paque protocol. TriZol was used to extract RNA from bulk PBMCs, from CD4 and CD8 fractions, and from dextramer-positive and dextramer-negative fractions. TCRdb records Illumina NovaSeq 6000 as the sequencer. TCR cDNA was synthesized by 5'RACE template switching, which introduced a universal primer site and unique molecular identifiers. Priming for cDNA synthesis came from both the TCR alpha and TCR beta constant segments. Library amplification used two PCR steps, and the second PCR step added sample barcodes and sequencing adapters. Sequencing of the libraries was done on either Illumina HiSeq 2500 (2x100 bp) or NovaSeq (2x150 bp). The authors' pipeline ran thus. MIGEC handled demultiplexing of reads and collapsing into UMI consensus sequences, while MiXCR performed V(D)J alignment. Vaccine-responding clonotypes were defined with edgeR using replicate PBMC samples, requiring FDR below 0.01 and a log2 fold change above 5 up to day 15. Bulk clonotypes were assigned CD4 or CD8 identity according to which sequenced CD4 or CD8 repertoire held them at higher abundance. The public sequencing data were trimmed at Q25 with fastp and processed into clonotypes with MiXCR by TCRdb, which kept only in-frame beta chains. When rows share a CDR3 protein, they turn into one entry using the most common DNA and genes. The V and J calls reflect TCRdb's pipeline rather than the authors' work. A total of approximately 240,000 distinct CDR3 sequences appear in this sample, more than 3.5% of them only once. The ten largest make up about 20% of the sample.

The sequence came from a man younger than 35 who received the YFV17D yellow fever vaccine. Here the chain combines TRBV5-1 and TRBJ2-3; TRBD1 is possibly the D segment (6 matching bases). Sequencing was performed on PBMCs, taken 15 days after the yellow fever booster vaccination. Here is the DNA: TGCGCCAGCAGCTGGGAAGGACAGCTTACTAGCACAGATACGCAGTATTTT. Protein translation: CASSWEGQLTSTDTQYF. Reference TRBV5-1 and TRBJ2-3 genes cover what lies past the CDR3, so the full variable domain is KAGVTQTPRYLIKTRGQQVTLSCSPISGHRSVSWYQQTPGQGLQFLFEYFSETQRNKGNFPGRFSGRQFSNSRSEMNVSTLELGDSALYLCASSWEGQLTSTDTQYFGPGTRLTVL.